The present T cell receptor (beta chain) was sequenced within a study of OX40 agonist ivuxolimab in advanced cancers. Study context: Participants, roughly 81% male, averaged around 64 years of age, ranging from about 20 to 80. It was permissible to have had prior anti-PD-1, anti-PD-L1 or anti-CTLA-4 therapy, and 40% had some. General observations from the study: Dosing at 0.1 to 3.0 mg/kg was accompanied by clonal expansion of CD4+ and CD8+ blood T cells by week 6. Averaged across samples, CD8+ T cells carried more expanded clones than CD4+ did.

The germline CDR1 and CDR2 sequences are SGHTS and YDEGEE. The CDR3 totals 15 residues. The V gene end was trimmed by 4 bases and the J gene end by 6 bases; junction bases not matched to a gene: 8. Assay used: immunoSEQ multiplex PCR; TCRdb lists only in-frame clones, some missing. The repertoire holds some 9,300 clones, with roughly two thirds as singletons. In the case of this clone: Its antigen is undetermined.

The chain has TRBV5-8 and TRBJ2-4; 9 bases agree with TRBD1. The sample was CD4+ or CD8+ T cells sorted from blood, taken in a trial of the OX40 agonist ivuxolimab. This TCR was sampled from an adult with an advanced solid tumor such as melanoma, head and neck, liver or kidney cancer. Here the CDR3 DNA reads TGTGCCAGCAGCCCCGGGACAGGGTCCGGAAACATTCAGTACTTC. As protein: CASSPGTGSGNIQYF.